This note documents a single T cell receptor beta chain sequence. What it recognizes is unknown. The data originate from a study of cytomegalovirus exposure and HLA in healthy donors. Study-level background: Tens of millions of unique TCR sequences came from HLA-typed donors in an early release. The Caucasian-associated ancestry cluster held about 80% of around 380 genotyped donors.

Study observations and caveats: What was likely a sequencing artifact was a cluster of highly shared sequence variants.

Researchers ran the PCR with 60 Vbeta and 13 Jbeta primers. Produced via immunoSEQ multiplex PCR; TCRdb's table is partial and in-frame only. The repertoire holds about 82,000 clones, with approximately 80% as singletons. This sequence was found in a human donor in good health. Sequences were obtained from PBMCs.

The CDR3, as DNA: TGTGCCAGCAGCCCTCGGGTGTTGAACACTGAAGCTTTCTTT. Amino acids: CASSPRVLNTEAFF. V and J are TRBV7-9 and TRBJ1-1, with D unresolved. Germline assignment: CDR1 SEHNR and CDR2 FQNEAQ (reference sequence). Trimming stripped 5 bases from V and 0 bases from J, with 10 bases between. The CDR3 runs to 14 residues. Full variable domain (rest looked up from reference TRBV7-9 and TRBJ1-1): DTGVSQNPRHKITKRGQNVTFRCDPISEHNRLYWYRQTLGQGPEFLTYFQNEAQLEKSRLLSDRFSAERPKGSFSTLEIQRTEQGDSAMYLCASSPRVLNTEAFFGQGTRLTVV.